These 30 T cell receptor beta chains share one sample of origin, sequenced in a study of regulatory T cells. The PCR used 52 TRBV and 13 TRBJ primers. This table comes from immunoSEQ multiplex PCR, and its TCRdb copy is limited to in-frame clones, with some not included. Among approximately 9,000 clones, over 70% were seen once, and the ten largest hold about 11%. Sequencing input: CD8+ T cells sorted from blood. Receptors were obtained from a young adult with CD3G deficiency.

V and J are TRBV19 and TRBJ2-1; possible D gene TRBD2, 6 bases. V was trimmed by 3 bases and J by 8 bases, leaving 11 bases between them. The length of the CDR3 is 13 residues. Germline assignment: CDR1 LNHDA and CDR2 SQIVND (reference sequence). This chain's CDR3 is CASSITSMHEQFF. The DNA of the CDR3 is TGTGCCAGTAGTATTACTAGCATGCATGAGCAGTTCTTC.

This chain connects TRBV19 to TRBJ1-2; 9 bases are shared with TRBD1. The junction had 6 bases not matched to a gene; V was cut back by 5 bases and J by 5 bases. Germline loops: CDR1 LNHDA, CDR2 SQIVND (reference sequence). This CDR3 has 14 amino acids. The CDR3 nucleotides are TGTGCCAGTAGTGAACAGGGGGCGCCGTATGGCTACACCTTC. As protein: CASSEQGAPYGYTF.

The V and J genes are TRBV5-1 and TRBJ1-2; D gene unclear. Deletions cut 3 bases from V and 8 bases from J, with 20 bases between. This CDR3 is built from 15 residues. Germline V gene sequence: CDR1 SGHRS, CDR2 YFSETQ. The CDR3 here is CASSSDGASLWGYTF. For the CDR3, the DNA is TGCGCCAGCAGCTCAGATGGCGCGTCTCTTTGGGGCTACACCTTC.

The rearrangement uses TRBV4-1 and TRBJ2-7; the match to TRBD1 covers 7 bases. Trimming took 3 bases from V and 3 from J; bases not matched to a gene: 8. Germline V gives CDR1 MGHRA, CDR2 YSYEKL. CDR3 length: 15 amino acids. The CDR3 reads CASSQQRGQNYEQYF. CDR3 sequence (DNA): TGCGCCAGCAGCCAGCAACGGGGACAGAACTACGAGCAGTACTTC.

This rearrangement joins TRBV27 to TRBJ2-1; D is perhaps TRBD2 (5 bases). The CDR3 sequence is 14 residues long. V lost 2 bases and J 6 bases, leaving 11 bases between the germline ends. Germline CDR1 MNHEY, CDR2 SMNVEV (reference sequence). The CDR3 loop is CASSLGGEGNEQFF. The CDR3 nucleotides are TGTGCCAGCAGTTTAGGCGGTGAGGGCAATGAGCAGTTCTTC.

The chain has TRBV28 and TRBJ2-1; TRBD1 agrees at 7 bases. The CDR3 loop spans 20 amino acids. After removal of 10 bases from V and 0 bases from J, the junction contained 24 bases not matched to a gene. Germline V gene lookup returns CDR1 MDHEN and CDR2 SYDVKM. The CDR3 DNA sequence: TGTGCCACCCGACAGGGCACCCCTTCCCTCTCCTTTAGCTCCTACAATGAGCAGTTCTTC. This encodes CATRQGTPSLSFSSYNEQFF.

The chain couples TRBV19 to TRBJ2-1; D unclear. Trimming took off 5 bases at V and 12 bases at J, with 17 bases between the two ends. This CDR3 is 13 amino acids long. The germline gives CDR1 LNHDA, CDR2 SQIVND (reference sequence). The DNA of the CDR3 is TGTGCCAGTAGTGCTTTCTTGGGTCGGGCGCAGTTCTTC. Its translation: CASSAFLGRAQFF.

The count of this clone is one. The chain joins TRBV6-6 to TRBJ2-7; TRBD1 agrees at 9 bases. CDR3 length: 14 residues. Germline CDR1 is MNHNY and CDR2 is SVGAGI (reference sequence). V dropped 6 bases and J dropped 5; count of bases not matched to a gene: 8. This CDR3 reads CASSRGTGKNEQYF. The CDR3 DNA reads as TGTGCCAGCAGCCGAGGGACAGGGAAAAACGAGCAGTACTTC.

This clone was seen just once. This chain connects TRBV13 to TRBJ2-3; TRBD2 matches at 11 bases. Germline assignment: CDR1 PRHDT and CDR2 FYEKMQ (reference sequence). V shed 5 bases, J shed 0 bases, and the junction held 7 bases outside the gene matches. CDR3 length: 17 residues. The CDR3 region is CASSLSPSGGSTDTQYF. In DNA, the CDR3 is TGTGCCAGCAGCCTATCCCCTAGCGGGGGGAGCACAGATACGCAGTATTTT.

The chain employs TRBV6-1 and TRBJ1-1; TRBD1 aligns across 9 bases. V lost 5 bases, J lost 4 bases, and 5 bases stayed unmatched. CDR1 is MNHNS, CDR2 SASEGT, per germline. This CDR3 is built from 14 residues. In DNA, the CDR3 is TGTGCCAGCAGTACCACAGGGGGCATCACTGAAGCTTTCTTT. It encodes CASSTTGGITEAFF.

This clone has only one observation. The chain has TRBV7-8 and TRBJ2-6; D unresolved. The germline gives CDR1 SGHVS, CDR2 FQNEAQ. This CDR3 comprises 16 residues. V was pared by 4 bases and J by 0 bases, with 10 bases between. In nucleotides, the CDR3 is TGTGCCAGCAGCTCAAGCGCCGTCTCTGGGGCCAACGTCCTGACTTTC. Amino acids: CASSSSAVSGANVLTF.

This clone is large by share. The CDR3 here is CAISAPSGGTSYEQYF. Here the CDR3 DNA reads TGTGCCATCAGTGCCCCTAGCGGAGGGACTTCCTACGAGCAGTACTTC. The rearrangement uses TRBV10-3 and TRBJ2-7; 7 bases map to TRBD2. The CDR3 is 16 residues long. Germline CDR1 ENHRY, CDR2 SYGVKD. With V trimmed by 4 bases and J by 1 base, 10 bases remained unmatched.

The chain joins TRBV7-9 to TRBJ2-1, with TRBD2 matching over 8 bases. The germline gives CDR1 SEHNR, CDR2 FQNEAQ (reference sequence). Losses at the gene ends were 1 base for V and 6 bases for J; bases not matched to a gene: 2. There are 14 residues in the CDR3. The DNA of the CDR3 is TGTGCCAGCAGCTTAGGGGGACTAGTCAATGAGCAGTTCTTC. Its protein is CASSLGGLVNEQFF.

V is TRBV28 and J is TRBJ2-7; 8 nucleotides agree with TRBD1. Germline V CDR1 and CDR2: MDHEN, SYDVKM. This CDR3 is built from 15 residues. After removal of 3 bases from V and 5 bases from J, the junction contained 9 bases not matched to a gene. CDR3 nucleotide sequence: TGTGCCAGCAGTTTTTGGACAGGGCAAGGTAACGAGCAGTACTTC. Translating it yields CASSFWTGQGNEQYF. The variable domain in full, with the rest retrieved from reference TRBV28 and TRBJ2-7, is DVKVTQSSRYLVKRTGEKVFLECVQDMDHENMFWYRQDPGLGLRLIYFSYDVKMKEKGDIPEGYSVSREKKERFSLILESASTNQTSMYLCASSFWTGQGNEQYFGPGTRLTVT.

The chain carries TRBV21-1 and TRBJ2-5; the tabulated D call, TRBD2, remains unverified against the DNA. TRBJ2-7 explains the end of the DNA better; the J call may be wrong. TRBV21-1 is tagged as a pseudogene. The CDR3 totals 15 residues. CDR3 loop: CASINRAGVLYEQYF. The CDR3 nucleotides are TGTGCCAGCATTAACCGAGCGGGAGTGCTTTACGAGCAGTACTTC.

V usage is TRBV6-6 and J usage is TRBJ1-2; D unresolved. CDR3 size: 11 residues. The V gene's germline CDR1 is MNHNY and CDR2 SVGAGI (reference sequence). V lost 8 bases and J 8 bases, leaving 12 bases between the germline ends. In DNA, the CDR3 is TGTGCCAGCCGGGCAGGAGTCGGCTACACCTTC. This encodes CASRAGVGYTF.

This clone was recorded once. The CDR3 loop reads CASSSLLVPNTEAFF. The CDR3 DNA follows: TGTGCCAGCAGTTCCCTCCTGGTCCCGAACACTGAAGCTTTCTTT. V and J are TRBV28 and TRBJ1-1; the D is unclear. V was clipped by 4 bases and J by 1 base, with 13 bases between them. CDR1 and CDR2 from the germline V gene are MDHEN and SYDVKM. The CDR3 runs 15 residues. Drawing the rest from reference TRBV28 and TRBJ1-1, the complete variable domain is DVKVTQSSRYLVKRTGEKVFLECVQDMDHENMFWYRQDPGLGLRLIYFSYDVKMKEKGDIPEGYSVSREKKERFSLILESASTNQTSMYLCASSSLLVPNTEAFFGQGTRLTVV.

The rearrangement uses TRBV6-6 and TRBJ1-6; unclear D gene. V was shortened by 7 bases and J by 8 bases, with 9 bases between the two germline ends. The germline V gene has CDR1 MNHNY and CDR2 SVGAGI (reference sequence). CDR3 length: 12 amino acids. DNA for the CDR3: TGTGCCAGCACGGGATGGGATTCACCCCTCCACTTT. The encoded protein is CASTGWDSPLHF.

V usage is TRBV28 and J usage is TRBJ2-3, with 7 positions matching TRBD1. Germline V gene data show CDR1 as MDHEN and CDR2 as SYDVKM. The CDR3 runs to 14 residues. The trim removed 5 bases at V and 9 bases at J, leaving 11 bases unmatched. This chain's CDR3 is CASSKNTGDRTQYF. For the CDR3, the DNA is TGTGCCAGCAGTAAGAATACAGGGGATCGGACGCAGTATTTT.

The V gene is TRBV10-2, the J gene TRBJ2-5; possibly TRBD1 for D (6 bases). CDR1 and CDR2 (germline): WSHSY, SAAADI. Trimming removed 6 bases from V and 11 bases from J, with 13 bases in between. The CDR3 runs 11 residues. The CDR3 sequence is CASRQGGEQYF. In DNA, the CDR3 is TGCGCCAGCAGGCAAGGGGGTGAGCAGTACTTC.

J is TRBJ2-7 and V is TRBV7-8; D is unresolved. The CDR3 is made up of 12 amino acids. V was shortened by 1 base and J by 7 bases, with 8 bases between the two germline ends. Per the germline V gene, CDR1 is SGHVS and CDR2 is FQNEAQ. The CDR3 reads CASSLGTREQYF. The CDR3 region has the DNA TGTGCCAGCAGCTTAGGAACACGAGAGCAGTACTTC.

CDR3 region: CSADEGAQGSNQPQHF. The CDR3 region has the DNA TGCAGCGCCGACGAGGGGGCCCAAGGTAGCAATCAGCCCCAGCATTTT. This chain uses TRBV29-1 with TRBJ1-5; 7 positions match TRBD1. J was trimmed by 0 bases and V by 7 bases; bases with no gene match: 12. The CDR3 sequence is 16 residues long. Germline V gene lookup returns CDR1 SQVTM and CDR2 ANQGSEA.

This clone is a singleton in its sample. V gene TRBV27 combines with J gene TRBJ1-6; the D is unclear. The germline V gene has CDR1 MNHEY and CDR2 SMNVEV (reference sequence). The germline V and J ends were trimmed by 8 bases and 3 bases, with 8 bases remaining between them. The CDR3 runs to 13 residues. The CDR3 DNA reads as TGTGCCAGCGGACTGTACTATAATTCACCCCTCCACTTT. It translates to CASGLYYNSPLHF.

The sample holds a few counts of this clone. The rearrangement links TRBV30 to TRBJ1-1; D unresolved. This CDR3 is 13 amino acids long. Germline CDR1 reads GTSNPN; CDR2 reads SVGIG (reference sequence). Trimming shortened V by 0 bases and J by 1 base, and 6 bases separated the two germline ends. The CDR3 region is CAWSVARNTEAFF. In DNA, the CDR3 is TGTGCCTGGAGTGTCGCGAGGAACACTGAAGCTTTCTTT.

The CDR3 is CASSQVLAGGTGELFF. DNA for the CDR3: TGCGCCAGCAGCCAAGTACTAGCGGGTGGGACCGGGGAGCTGTTTTTT. The chain recombines TRBV4-1 with TRBJ2-2; 9 bases fit TRBD2. The trim removed 1 base at V and 5 bases at J, leaving 5 bases unmatched. This CDR3 comprises 16 residues. CDR1 is MGHRA and CDR2 is YSYEKL in the germline V gene.

This clone was seen just once. This chain joins TRBV10-2 and TRBJ2-3; D gene uncertain. Per germline, CDR1 WSHSY and CDR2 SAAADI. Trimming took 2 bases from V and 5 from J, leaving 2 bases between them. This CDR3 contains 11 residues. In DNA, the CDR3 is TGCGCCAGCAGTGAGGGAGATACGCAGTATTTT. As protein: CASSEGDTQYF.

This chain uses TRBV6-1 with TRBJ2-2; D remains ambiguous. The V end lost 2 bases, the J end lost 6 bases, and 1 base lay between the germline ends. The CDR3 is 11 amino acids. Germline values: CDR1 MNHNS, CDR2 SASEGT. CDR3: CASSESGELFF. The CDR3 bases are TGTGCCAGCAGTGAATCCGGGGAGCTGTTTTTT.

V and J are TRBV19 and TRBJ1-1; 7 bases are a match to TRBD1. The V gene end was trimmed by 6 bases and the J gene end by 8 bases; junction bases not matched to a gene: 6. Germline loops: CDR1 LNHDA, CDR2 SQIVND (reference sequence). The CDR3 is 12 amino acids. The CDR3 reads CASSYRGREAFF. CDR3 nucleotides: TGTGCCAGTAGCTACAGGGGCCGCGAAGCTTTCTTT.

This clone came up once. CDR3 sequence (DNA): TGTGCCAGCAGTCAAATCGGAAGGAGTGGAGACGAGCAGTACTTC. Its protein product is CASSQIGRSGDEQYF. V gene TRBV28 combines with J gene TRBJ2-7; D not certain. The V gene lost 5 bases and the J gene lost 5 bases, with 19 bases spanning the gap. The CDR3 is 15 residues long. Germline lookup yields CDR1 MDHEN and CDR2 SYDVKM.

The genes are TRBV28 and TRBJ2-3; 7 nucleotides agree with TRBD1. CDR3 length: 15 amino acids. CDR1 and CDR2 (germline): MDHEN, SYDVKM. With 5 bases clipped from V and 0 bases from J, the junction kept 5 bases outside the gene matches. This CDR3 reads CASSPGTASTDTQYF. For the CDR3, the DNA is TGTGCCAGCAGTCCCGGGACAGCTAGCACAGATACGCAGTATTTT.